This TCR beta chain appears in the sequencing data of a study of CDR3 diversity in severe acne. Germline assignment: CDR1 MRHNA and CDR2 SNTAGT. Trimming cost V 6 bases and J 7 bases, with 12 bases left between them. CDR3 length: 13 residues. Using its own MiXCR run on the PCR reads, TCRdb lists one record per CDR3 protein. The sample lists approximately 77,000 distinct CDR3 sequences, under 55% occurring once. This sequence joins TRBV6-4 and TRBJ2-2; maybe TRBD1 (6 bases). The source of this sequence is a male donor with severe acne vulgaris. The sequenced sample was blood. As DNA, the CDR3 is TGTGCCAGCAGCGATGACAGGAACGGGGAGCTGTTTTTT. Encoded protein: CASSDDRNGELFF.